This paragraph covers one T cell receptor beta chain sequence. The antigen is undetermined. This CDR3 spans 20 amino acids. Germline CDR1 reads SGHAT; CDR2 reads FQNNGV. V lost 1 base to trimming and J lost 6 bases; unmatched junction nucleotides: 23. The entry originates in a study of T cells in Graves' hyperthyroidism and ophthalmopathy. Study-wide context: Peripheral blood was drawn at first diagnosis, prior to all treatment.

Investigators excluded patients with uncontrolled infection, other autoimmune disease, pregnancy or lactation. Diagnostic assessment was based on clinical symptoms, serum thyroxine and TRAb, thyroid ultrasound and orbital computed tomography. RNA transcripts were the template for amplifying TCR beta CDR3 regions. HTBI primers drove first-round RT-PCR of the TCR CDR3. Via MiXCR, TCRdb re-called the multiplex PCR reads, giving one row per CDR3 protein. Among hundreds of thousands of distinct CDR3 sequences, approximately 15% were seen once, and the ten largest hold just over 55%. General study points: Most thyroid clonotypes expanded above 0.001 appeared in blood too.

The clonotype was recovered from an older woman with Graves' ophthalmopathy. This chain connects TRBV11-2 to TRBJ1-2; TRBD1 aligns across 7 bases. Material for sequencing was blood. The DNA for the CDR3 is TGTGCCAGCAGCTTAGGCCCCTTCCCCCGACAGGGAACGGGACAGCATGGCTACACCTTC. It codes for CASSLGPFPRQGTGQHGYTF.